Here is one T cell receptor beta chain with its context. Its antigen is currently unknown. The data originate from a study of T-cell reconstitution after alpha-beta-depleted transplantation in children. General study points: Newly produced T cells mostly provided counts and TCRbeta diversity after one year, as hyperexpanded clones declined. It was reported that alpha-beta T cells came from several hundred expanded graft clones (about two months after transplant).

The CDR3 has 14 amino acids. The V end was cut by 5 bases, the J end by 0 bases, with 10 bases between. Germline V CDR1 and CDR2: MDHEN, SYDVKM. Unique molecular identifiers were used in preparing the TCRbeta library. TCRdb recomputed calls from the PCR reads with MiXCR, one row per CDR3 protein. The sample has around 500,000 distinct CDR3 sequences; around 23% are singletons. This chain joins TRBV28 and TRBJ1-2; D is undetermined. The clonotype comes from a boy under two years old who had a stem cell transplant for acute myeloid leukemia, so the T cells may come from the graft donor. The material was PBMCs, mostly from graft donor cells, obtained 360 days after TCRalphabeta/CD19-depleted stem cell transplant. This chain's CDR3 is CASSTGRPNYGYTF. The DNA of the CDR3 is TGTGCCAGCAGTACCGGACGACCTAACTATGGCTACACCTTC.